The clone carrying this TCR beta chain came up many times. The antigen is undetermined. This sample is drawn from a study of T-cell reconstitution after alpha-beta-depleted transplantation in children. Preparation of the TCRbeta library used unique molecular identifiers. Each CDR3 protein gets one entry after TCRdb re-called the PCR reads with MiXCR. This sample has about 180,000 distinct CDR3 sequences; over 8.5% occur once, and the top ten carry under 15%. Study results and limitations: A year had passed since transplant, and T-cell counts and diversity by then came mostly from newly produced T cells. Alpha-beta T cells about two months after transplant reportedly derived from several hundred expanded graft clones.

The sequencing used PBMCs, collected before TCRalphabeta/CD19-depleted stem cell transplant. This clonotype was sampled from a boy aged 2 to 10 with acute myeloid leukemia, due to receive a stem cell transplant.

The DNA of the CDR3 is TGTGCCAGCAGCTTTCGGGAGGGGGATACGCAGTATTTT. Translation gives CASSFREGDTQYF. The chain uses TRBV7-8 and TRBJ2-3; the match to TRBD2 covers 8 bases. The J segment lost 6 bases and the V segment lost 3 bases, leaving 2 bases of the junction unmatched. This CDR3 has 13 residues. Germline loops: CDR1 SGHVS, CDR2 FQNEAQ.